This T cell receptor (beta chain) emerged from a study of response to subunit inactivated influenza vaccine. Study outcomes and limitations: New T cells are recruited in small numbers by each seasonal influenza vaccination, according to the authors' suggestion.

This CDR3 is 15 amino acids long. CDR1 is DFQATT, CDR2 SNEGSKA, per germline (reference sequence). Trimming shortened V by 0 bases and J by 3 bases, and 12 bases separated the two germline ends. Using its own MiXCR run on the RT-PCR reads, TCRdb lists one record per CDR3 protein. The profile covers about 800,000 distinct CDR3 sequences, with around 20% appearing a single time and roughly a tenth taken by the ten largest. About this clonotype itself: Its antigen is still unknown.

The rearrangement joins TRBV20-1 to TRBJ1-5; D may be TRBD1 (5 bases). This TCR was sampled from a man aged 45 to 65 who received an inactivated influenza vaccine. This specimen was PBMCs from blood, taken around 5 days after vaccination. The CDR3 here is CSAREVVGVNQPQHF. The CDR3 nucleotides are TGCAGTGCTAGAGAGGTGGTGGGGGTCAATCAGCCCCAGCATTTT.